The clone carrying this TCR beta chain showed up just a few times. Its specificity is unknown. Germline CDR1 is MDHEN and CDR2 is SYDVKM. The CDR3 contains 17 residues. The junction had 9 bases not matched to a gene; V was cut back by 5 bases and J by 0 bases. The data are from a study of T-cell reconstitution after alpha-beta-depleted transplantation in children. The TCRbeta library incorporated unique molecular identifiers. One entry per CDR3 protein, called by TCRdb with MiXCR from the PCR reads. The sample lists about 340,000 distinct CDR3 sequences, around 15% seen once, with roughly 40% in the top ten. General study results and limits: Expanded clones from the graft, numbering several hundred, reportedly supplied alpha-beta T cells about two months after transplant.

The genes are TRBV28 and TRBJ2-1; TRBD2 matches 8 bases. Sequences were derived from PBMCs, mostly from graft donor cells, sampled 360 days after TCRalphabeta/CD19-depleted stem cell transplant. This TCR derives from a male patient aged 2-15 years who had a stem cell transplant for acute lymphoblastic leukemia, so the T cells may come from the graft donor. DNA for the CDR3: TGTGCCAGCAGTCCGACCTTGCGGGAGGTCTCCTACAATGAGCAGTTCTTC. Amino acids: CASSPTLREVSYNEQFF.